A selection of T cell receptor beta chains follows, all from one sample in a study of blood T cells in healthy people across ages. TCRdb re-analysed the 5' RACE reads in MiXCR, keeping a single row per CDR3 protein. The table lists around 1,600,000 distinct CDR3 sequences, about 42% of them singletons. Sequenced input: blood. The receptors were sampled from a woman between 18 and 29 years old in good health. CDR3s include the opening cysteine and the closing phenylalanine or tryptophan. Fields, in order: D gene, V gene, clone size, J gene, CDR3 protein, CDR3 DNA. The D gene is left open where the match is weak. Size tells how often a clone was seen (once, few, many) or the class of an expanded clone, and some rows leave it out.

>NA|TRBV12-5|NA|TRBJ1-4
CASGPGAKLFF
TGTGCTAGTGGTCCAGGGGCGAAACTGTTTTTT
>TRBD1|TRBV9|NA|TRBJ2-5
CASSVGRTGLDEQYF
TGTGCCAGCAGCGTAGGTCGGACAGGGTTGGATGAGCAGTACTTC
>TRBD1|TRBV20-1|once|TRBJ1-2
CSARPPGQGSGYTF
TGCAGTGCGCGTCCCCCGGGACAGGGGAGCGGCTACACCTTC
>TRBD1|TRBV7-9|NA|TRBJ2-3
CTSSQITGAVTDTQYF
TGTACCAGCAGCCAGATTACAGGGGCGGTCACAGATACGCAGTATTTT
>NA|TRBV15|few|TRBJ1-6
CATSRLRYNSPLHF
TGTGCCACCAGCAGACTTCGCTATAATTCACCCCTCCACTTT
>NA|TRBV6-6|NA|TRBJ2-3
CASSNFGPEGTDTQYF
TGTGCCAGCAGTAACTTCGGTCCTGAGGGCACAGATACGCAGTATTTT
>TRBD1|TRBV27|few|TRBJ2-7
CASSLQQGIEQYF
TGTGCCAGCAGTTTACAACAGGGGATCGAGCAGTACTTC
>NA|TRBV28|NA|TRBJ1-5
CASGPAQQHF
TGTGCCAGCGGACCGGCCCAACAGCATTTT
>TRBD2|TRBV27|few|TRBJ2-5
CASSFVFSGSGGETQYF
TGTGCCAGCAGTTTCGTGTTTAGCGGGAGCGGTGGTGAGACCCAGTACTTC
>NA|TRBV15|NA|TRBJ2-3
CATSRDSTRGTDTQYF
TGTGCCACCAGCAGAGATTCTACCAGGGGCACAGATACGCAGTATTTT
>TRBD1|TRBV7-8|few|TRBJ2-3
CASSLPLQGTTDTQYF
TGTGCCAGCAGCTTGCCCCTACAGGGGACCACAGATACGCAGTATTTT
>NA|TRBV28|NA|TRBJ2-7
CASRTRVGEQYF
TGTGCCAGCAGAACGAGGGTCGGCGAGCAGTACTTC
>NA|TRBV12-3/TRBV12-4|once|TRBJ1-3
CASSDWAYSGNTIYF
TGTGCCAGCAGCGATTGGGCGTACTCTGGAAACACCATATATTTT
>NA|TRBV18|once|TRBJ1-6
CASSLDRSLSPLHF
TGTGCCAGCTCACTTGACAGGTCGCTCTCACCCCTCCACTTT
>NA|TRBV29-1|few|TRBJ1-1
CSVEVGLEAFF
TGCAGCGTTGAAGTCGGTCTTGAAGCTTTCTTT
>TRBD2|TRBV6-5|NA|TRBJ2-7
CASSYEAGDSYEQYF
TGTGCCAGCAGTTACGAGGCGGGGGACTCCTACGAGCAGTACTTC
>NA|TRBV7-9|NA|TRBJ1-1
CAGSLGGPNTEAFF
TGTGCCGGCAGCTTAGGGGGACCGAACACTGAAGCTTTCTTT
>TRBD2|TRBV10-3|NA|TRBJ2-3
CAISESKREPDTQYF
TGTGCCATCAGTGAGTCCAAGCGGGAGCCAGATACGCAGTATTTT
>NA|TRBV6-5|NA|TRBJ2-7
CASALYRMNHEQYF
TGTGCCAGCGCCCTATACAGAATGAACCACGAGCAGTACTTC
>NA|TRBV4-3|NA|TRBJ2-1
CASSQDGVVSEQFF
TGCGCCAGCAGCCAAGATGGAGTTGTTTCTGAGCAGTTCTTC